The 22 T cell receptor beta chains below were found in one sample sequenced in a study of blood T cell repertoires in COVID-19. Produced via immunoSEQ multiplex PCR; TCRdb's table is partial and in-frame only. The table includes over 150,000 clones, approximately 80% detected once. Sequences were obtained from peripheral blood. These receptors were collected from a woman in her forties or fifties with acute or convalescent COVID-19.

The rearrangement uses TRBV6-5 and TRBJ1-3, with 8 bases that match TRBD1. Germline V gene lookup returns CDR1 MNHEY and CDR2 SVGAGI. Germline trimming cut 6 bases from V and 4 bases from J; bases unmatched to any gene: 5. The CDR3 contains 14 residues. CDR3 in amino acids: CASRNQGAGNTIYF. DNA for the CDR3: TGTGCCAGCAGGAACCAGGGGGCCGGAAACACCATATATTTT.

This chain links TRBV28 with TRBJ1-6; D not certain. Trimming left V 5 bases short and J 9 bases short, with 11 bases between. The CDR3 runs to 13 residues. Germline V gene lookup returns CDR1 MDHEN and CDR2 SYDVKM. The CDR3 DNA sequence: TGTGCCAGCAGTCCGAATTCCGGTTCACCCCTCCACTTT. This translates into CASSPNSGSPLHF. Full variable domain (remainder filled in from reference TRBV28 and TRBJ1-6): DVKVTQSSRYLVKRTGEKVFLECVQDMDHENMFWYRQDPGLGLRLIYFSYDVKMKEKGDIPEGYSVSREKKERFSLILESASTNQTSMYLCASSPNSGSPLHFGNGTRLTVT.

V and J are TRBV15 and TRBJ2-3, with 10 bases identical to TRBD2. This CDR3 comprises 18 residues. From germline, CDR1 is LNHNV and CDR2 YYDKDF (reference sequence). V was pared by 1 base and J by 3 bases, with 10 bases of the junction left unmatched. CDR3 DNA sequence: TGTGCCACCAGCAGAGGTGCTCTAGCGGGAGTGGGGACAGATACGCAGTATTTT. Its translation is CATSRGALAGVGTDTQYF.

CDR3 in amino acids: CASSLVRLAGNTGELFF. CDR3 DNA: TGTGCCAGCAGCTTAGTTAGACTAGCGGGAAACACCGGGGAGCTGTTTTTT. The chain joins TRBV7-9 to TRBJ2-2, with 11 nucleotides matching TRBD2. This CDR3 contains 17 residues. The junction had 3 bases not matched to a gene; V was cut back by 1 base and J by 2 bases. Germline V gene lookup returns CDR1 SEHNR and CDR2 FQNEAQ (reference sequence).

This clone was seen a few times. The V call is TRBV6-2 or TRBV6-3, the J call TRBJ2-7, with 7 bases fitting TRBD1. The CDR3 consists of 13 residues. In germline, CDR1 is MNHEY, CDR2 SVGEGT. V shed 6 bases and J 2 bases; nucleotides not matched to a gene: 4. CDR3: CASSLDRAYEQYF. DNA for the CDR3: TGTGCCAGCAGCTTAGACAGGGCCTACGAGCAGTACTTC.

The J gene is TRBJ2-5, the V gene TRBV23-1; 7 bases line up with TRBD1. TRBV23-1 is recorded as an ORF, its role being uncertain. The CDR3 has 15 residues. V lost 6 bases and J lost 0; bases outside the gene matches: 7. As DNA, the CDR3 is TGCGCCAGCAGCCGAACCGACAGGGACCAAGAGACCCAGTACTTC. Translation gives CASSRTDRDQETQYF.

The V and J genes are TRBV30 and TRBJ1-2; D is possibly TRBD1 (6 bases). The CDR3 is 13 residues long. The ends were cut back, 0 bases at V and 8 bases at J, with 13 bases in the middle. The germline gives CDR1 GTSNPN, CDR2 SVGIG (reference sequence). The CDR3, as DNA: TGTGCCTGGAGTGTAGTACAGGGTGAGGGCTACACCTTC. Translation gives CAWSVVQGEGYTF.

This sequence joins TRBV27 and TRBJ1-5, with a weak D call TRBD1 (6 bases). Germline V gene data show CDR1 as MNHEY and CDR2 as SMNVEV (reference sequence). The length of the CDR3 is 14 residues. With 3 bases removed from V and 7 bases from J, the gap between germline ends came to 13 bases. CDR3 nucleotides: TGTGCCAGCAGTTTCCGGGGCCAGGGGCAGCCCCAGCATTTT. As protein: CASSFRGQGQPQHF.

In its sample, this clone was seen a few times. CDR3 DNA: TGTGCCAGCAGCCTCCCTCAGGGCTTCGGGGAAAAACTGTTTTTT. Translated: CASSLPQGFGEKLFF. This chain uses TRBV7-2 with TRBJ1-4, with D possibly being TRBD1 (5 bases). V was shortened by 5 bases and J by 8 bases, with 18 bases between the two germline ends. The CDR3 extends over 15 amino acids. CDR1 is SGHTA, CDR2 FQGNSA, per germline.

The CDR3 DNA sequence: TGTGCCTGGAGTGCCAGGGCATACACCATATATTTT. The encoded protein is CAWSARAYTIYF. The V gene is TRBV30, the J gene TRBJ1-3, with a weak D call TRBD1 (5 bases). The germline gives CDR1 GTSNPN, CDR2 SVGIG (reference sequence). Deletions cut 1 base from V and 8 bases from J, with 9 bases between. The CDR3 covers 12 residues.

This rearrangement joins TRBV30 to TRBJ1-2; the D gene is possibly TRBD1 (5 bases). The CDR3 contains 11 residues. With 3 bases removed from V and 10 bases from J, the gap between germline ends came to 12 bases. Germline V CDR1 and CDR2: GTSNPN, SVGIG (reference sequence). The CDR3: CAWRGLKAYTF. DNA for the CDR3: TGTGCCTGGAGGGGGCTCAAGGCCTACACCTTC.

The chain links TRBV28 to TRBJ1-2, with 10 bases lining up with TRBD1. The trim removed 5 bases at V and 13 bases at J, leaving 13 bases unmatched. Per the germline V gene, CDR1 is MDHEN and CDR2 is SYDVKM. The length of the CDR3 is 14 residues. The CDR3 loop is CASSTRGQGSQATF. CDR3 coding DNA: TGTGCCAGCAGTACGAGGGGACAGGGGTCCCAAGCCACCTTC.

This chain links TRBV11-2 with TRBJ2-1, with 7 bases fitting TRBD2. Germline V gene data show CDR1 as SGHAT and CDR2 as FQNNGV. The CDR3 totals 15 residues. Germline trimming cut 1 base from V and 7 bases from J; bases unmatched to any gene: 7. The CDR3 loop is CASSLGTRAANEQFF. CDR3 DNA sequence: TGTGCCAGCAGCTTAGGGACTAGGGCCGCGAATGAGCAGTTCTTC.

The chain uses TRBV5-6 and TRBJ1-3, with 7 bases lining up with TRBD1. Germline trimming cut 5 bases from V and 0 bases from J; bases unmatched to any gene: 5. CDR3 length: 15 residues. Germline-derived CDR1 and CDR2 are SGHDT and YYEEEE. The DNA for the CDR3 is TGTGCCAGCAGGCCGGGACAGAGCTCTGGAAACACCATATATTTT. Residues: CASRPGQSSGNTIYF.

This clone was detected once. The chain links TRBV28 to TRBJ2-7; D is perhaps TRBD2 (6 bases). The CDR3 loop spans 12 amino acids. Per germline, CDR1 MDHEN and CDR2 SYDVKM. The germline V and J ends were trimmed by 6 bases and 6 bases, with 12 bases remaining between them. DNA of the CDR3: TGTGCCAGCAGCCTGACTAGTAGCGAGCAGTACTTC. Translated, it gives CASSLTSSEQYF.

This clone was observed a handful of times. The V and J genes are TRBV6-2 or TRBV6-3 and TRBJ2-7; maybe TRBD2 (6 bases). Germline lookup yields CDR1 MNHEY and CDR2 SVGEGT. This CDR3 is 14 amino acids long. V was trimmed by 2 bases and J by 2 bases, leaving 10 bases between them. The CDR3: CASSYGDSPYEQYF. The CDR3 DNA sequence: TGTGCCAGCAGTTACGGGGACTCCCCCTACGAGCAGTACTTC.

Points on this clone: This same CDR3 is encoded by further DNA sequences in the sample. The gene calls are TRBV15 and TRBJ1-4; D gene unclear. The V gene's germline CDR1 is LNHNV and CDR2 YYDKDF (reference sequence). Trimming cost V 0 bases and J 1 base, with 3 bases left between them. The CDR3 runs 14 residues. The CDR3: CATSRDRTNEKLFF. CDR3 nucleotides: TGTGCCACCAGCAGAGACAGAACTAATGAAAAACTGTTTTTT.

The V call is TRBV28, the J call TRBJ1-2, with D perhaps TRBD1 (6 bases). The CDR3 runs 14 residues. Germline lookup yields CDR1 MDHEN and CDR2 SYDVKM. Trimming stripped 10 bases from V and 1 base from J, with 16 bases between. The CDR3 coding sequence is TGTGCCACGTGGGACAAACATTTTAACTATGGCTACACCTTC. This codes for CATWDKHFNYGYTF.

This chain uses TRBV6-5 with TRBJ1-3; D remains unclear. V was trimmed by 0 bases and J by 3 bases, leaving 3 bases between them. The germline V gene encodes CDR1 MNHEY and CDR2 SVGAGI. The CDR3 has 13 residues. The CDR3 DNA follows: TGTGCCAGCAGTTACTCCCTTGGAAACACCATATATTTT. Amino acids: CASSYSLGNTIYF.

The chain links TRBV18 to TRBJ2-1, with D possibly TRBD1 on 5 matching bases. The germline CDR1 and CDR2 sequences are KGHSH and LQKENI. V was pared by 4 bases and J by 6 bases, with 10 bases between. This CDR3 region has 13 residues. CDR3 nucleotide sequence: TGTGCCAGCTCACTTGGGGCATCCAATGAGCAGTTCTTC. This codes for CASSLGASNEQFF.

The chain uses TRBV2 and TRBJ1-6; no reliable D call. The CDR3 contains 14 residues. Germline V gene lookup returns CDR1 SNHLY and CDR2 FYNNEI. The V gene lost 2 bases and the J gene lost 5 bases, with 7 bases spanning the gap. CDR3 sequence: CASSESNHNSPLHF. The CDR3 nucleotides are TGTGCCAGCAGTGAATCTAATCATAATTCACCCCTCCACTTT. Supplemented by reference TRBV2 and TRBJ1-6, the full variable domain reads EPEVTQTPSHQVTQMGQEVILRCVPISNHLYFYWYRQILGQKVEFLVSFYNNEISEKSEIFDDQFSVERPDGSNFTLKIRSTKLEDSAMYFCASSESNHNSPLHFGNGTRLTVT.

This chain connects TRBV7-8 to TRBJ1-4, with 9 bases matching TRBD1. Germline lookup yields CDR1 SGHVS and CDR2 FQNEAQ. V shed 3 bases, J shed 10 bases, and the junction held 9 bases outside the gene matches. The CDR3 length is 15 residues. The CDR3 reads CASSFSDRGLGKLFF. The CDR3 DNA reads TGTGCCAGCAGCTTTTCGGACAGGGGATTGGGAAAACTGTTTTTT.